The sequence of this TCR beta chain was determined in a study of blood T cells in healthy people across ages. This clonotype was recorded a few times. The use of a sample-barcoded 5' primer and a J-beta primer mix characterized a second PCR of roughly 6 to 11 cycles. Every cDNA molecule bore a tag from a template-switch adaptor containing 12 random nucleotides. The study obtained at least 3 million CDR3-containing paired-end reads from every sample. TCRdb independently ran MiXCR on the 5' RACE reads; one entry per CDR3 protein. The sample includes over a million distinct CDR3 sequences, 45% of them seen just once. The V and J ends lost 3 bases and 10 bases, in that order; junction bases with no gene match: 12. This CDR3 has 15 amino acids.

The sequencing input was blood. The V gene is TRBV12-3 or TRBV12-4, the J gene TRBJ2-1, with TRBD2 identical over 7 bases. The TCR was taken from a woman aged 60-70 years in good health. Written as DNA, the CDR3 is TGTGCCAGCAGTTTTCGCGGGAGTGCCCCTGGGGAGCAGTTCTTC. Encoded protein: CASSFRGSAPGEQFF.